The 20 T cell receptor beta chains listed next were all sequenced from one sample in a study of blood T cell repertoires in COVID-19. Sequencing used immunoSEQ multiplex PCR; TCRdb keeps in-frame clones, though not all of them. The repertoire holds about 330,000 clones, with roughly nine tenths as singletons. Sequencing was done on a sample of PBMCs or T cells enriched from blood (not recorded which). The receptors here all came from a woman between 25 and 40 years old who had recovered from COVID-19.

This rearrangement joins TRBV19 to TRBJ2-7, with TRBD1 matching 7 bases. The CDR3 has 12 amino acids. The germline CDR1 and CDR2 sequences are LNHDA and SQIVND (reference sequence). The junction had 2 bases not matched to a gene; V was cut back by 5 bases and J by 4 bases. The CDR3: CASSPQGYEQYF. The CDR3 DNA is TGTGCCAGTAGTCCACAGGGGTACGAGCAGTACTTC.

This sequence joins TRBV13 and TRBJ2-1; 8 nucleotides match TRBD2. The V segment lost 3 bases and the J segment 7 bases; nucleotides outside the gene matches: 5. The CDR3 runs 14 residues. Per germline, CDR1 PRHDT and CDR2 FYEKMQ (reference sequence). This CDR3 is CASSLSGGMNEQFF. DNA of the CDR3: TGTGCCAGCAGCTTGTCGGGGGGGATGAATGAGCAGTTCTTC.

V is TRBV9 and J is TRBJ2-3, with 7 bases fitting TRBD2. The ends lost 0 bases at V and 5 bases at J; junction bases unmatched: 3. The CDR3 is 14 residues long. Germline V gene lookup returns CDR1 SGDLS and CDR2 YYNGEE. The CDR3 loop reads CASSVGSSGDTQYF. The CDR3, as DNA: TGTGCCAGCAGCGTAGGATCTAGCGGAGATACGCAGTATTTT.

CDR3: CASSYSGQGEYYGYTF. CDR3 bases: TGTGCCAGCAGTTACTCAGGGCAGGGCGAATACTATGGCTACACCTTC. The chain uses TRBV6-5 and TRBJ1-2; possible D gene TRBD1, 5 bases. The CDR3 covers 16 residues. The V end lost 0 bases, the J end lost 3 bases, and 14 bases lay between the germline ends. Germline V gene sequence: CDR1 MNHEY, CDR2 SVGAGI.

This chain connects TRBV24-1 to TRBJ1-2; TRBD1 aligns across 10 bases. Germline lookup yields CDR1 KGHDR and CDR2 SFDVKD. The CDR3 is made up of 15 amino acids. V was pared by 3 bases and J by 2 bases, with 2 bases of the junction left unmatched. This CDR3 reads CATSDRGQGNYGYTF. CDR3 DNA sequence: TGTGCCACCAGTGATCGGGGACAGGGGAACTATGGCTACACCTTC.

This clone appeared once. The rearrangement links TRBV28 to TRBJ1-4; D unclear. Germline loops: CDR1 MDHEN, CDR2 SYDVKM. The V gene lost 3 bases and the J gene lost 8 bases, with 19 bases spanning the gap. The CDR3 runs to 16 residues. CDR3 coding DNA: TGTGCCAGCAGTTTCGGGCAGGCTGTTGGAGGCGAAAAACTGTTTTTT. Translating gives CASSFGQAVGGEKLFF. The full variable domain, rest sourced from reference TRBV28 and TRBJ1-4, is DVKVTQSSRYLVKRTGEKVFLECVQDMDHENMFWYRQDPGLGLRLIYFSYDVKMKEKGDIPEGYSVSREKKERFSLILESASTNQTSMYLCASSFGQAVGGEKLFFGSGTQLSVL.

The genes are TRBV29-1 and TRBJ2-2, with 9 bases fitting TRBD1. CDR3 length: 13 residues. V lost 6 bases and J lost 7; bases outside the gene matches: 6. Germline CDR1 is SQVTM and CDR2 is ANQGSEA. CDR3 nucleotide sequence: TGCAGCGTAGGACAGGGGATGAGCGGGGAGCTGTTTTTT. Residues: CSVGQGMSGELFF.

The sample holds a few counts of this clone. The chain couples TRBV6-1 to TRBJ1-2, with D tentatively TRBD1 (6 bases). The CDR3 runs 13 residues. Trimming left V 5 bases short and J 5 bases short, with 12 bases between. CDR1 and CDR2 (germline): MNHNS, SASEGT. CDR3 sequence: CASSTNRDYGYTF. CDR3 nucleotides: TGTGCCAGCAGTACAAACAGGGATTATGGCTACACCTTC.

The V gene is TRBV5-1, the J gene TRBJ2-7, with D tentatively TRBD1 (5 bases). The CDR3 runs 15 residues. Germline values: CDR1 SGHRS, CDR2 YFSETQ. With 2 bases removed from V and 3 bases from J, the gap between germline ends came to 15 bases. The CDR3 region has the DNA TGCGCCAGCAGCTTTCATGCAGGGAAGGGCTACGAGCAGTACTTC. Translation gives CASSFHAGKGYEQYF.

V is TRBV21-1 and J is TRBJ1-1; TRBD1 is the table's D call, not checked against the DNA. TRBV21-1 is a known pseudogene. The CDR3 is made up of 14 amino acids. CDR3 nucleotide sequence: TGTGCCAGCAGCAAAGACAGGGGGGGAACTGAAGCTTTCTTT. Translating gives CASSKDRGGTEAFF.

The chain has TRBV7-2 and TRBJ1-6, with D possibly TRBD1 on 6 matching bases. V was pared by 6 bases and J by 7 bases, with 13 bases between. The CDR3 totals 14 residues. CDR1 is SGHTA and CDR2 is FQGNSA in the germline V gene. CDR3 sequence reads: CASRPTGTNSPLHF. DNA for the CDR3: TGTGCCAGCAGACCTACAGGGACAAATTCACCCCTCCACTTT.

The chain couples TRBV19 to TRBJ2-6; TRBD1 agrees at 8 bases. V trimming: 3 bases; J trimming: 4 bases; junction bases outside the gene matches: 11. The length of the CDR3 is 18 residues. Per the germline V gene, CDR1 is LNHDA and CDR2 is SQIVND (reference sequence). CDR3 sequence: CASSMILTGVPGANVLTF. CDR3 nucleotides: TGTGCCAGTAGTATGATACTGACAGGGGTCCCAGGGGCCAACGTCCTGACTTTC.

CDR3 in DNA: TGTGCCAGCAGTCAACAGGGGGGATATGGCTACACCTTC. This encodes CASSQQGGYGYTF. The genes are TRBV28 and TRBJ1-2; 8 bases fit TRBD1. V shed 5 bases, J shed 5 bases, and the junction held 4 bases outside the gene matches. The germline V gene has CDR1 MDHEN and CDR2 SYDVKM. The CDR3 extends over 13 amino acids.

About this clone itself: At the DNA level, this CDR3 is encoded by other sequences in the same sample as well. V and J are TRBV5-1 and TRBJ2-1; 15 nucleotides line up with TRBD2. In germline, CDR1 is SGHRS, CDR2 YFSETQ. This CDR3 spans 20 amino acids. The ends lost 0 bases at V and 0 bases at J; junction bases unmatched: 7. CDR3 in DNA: TGCGCCAGCAGCTTGGCGGGACTAGCGGGAGGTCCTAGCTCCTACAATGAGCAGTTCTTC. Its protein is CASSLAGLAGGPSSYNEQFF.

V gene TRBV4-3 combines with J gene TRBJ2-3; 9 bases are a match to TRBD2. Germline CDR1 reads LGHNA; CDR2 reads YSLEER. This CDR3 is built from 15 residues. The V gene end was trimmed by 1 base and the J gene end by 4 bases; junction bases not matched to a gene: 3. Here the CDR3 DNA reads TGCGCCAGCAGCCAAGCTAGCGGGGCCTCAGATACGCAGTATTTT. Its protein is CASSQASGASDTQYF.

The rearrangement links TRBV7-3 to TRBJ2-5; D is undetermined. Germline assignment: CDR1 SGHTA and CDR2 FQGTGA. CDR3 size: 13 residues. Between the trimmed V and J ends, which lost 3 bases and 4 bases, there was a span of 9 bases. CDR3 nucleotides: TGTGCCAGCAGCTTTTCGAGCCGAGAGACCCAGTACTTC. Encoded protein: CASSFSSRETQYF.

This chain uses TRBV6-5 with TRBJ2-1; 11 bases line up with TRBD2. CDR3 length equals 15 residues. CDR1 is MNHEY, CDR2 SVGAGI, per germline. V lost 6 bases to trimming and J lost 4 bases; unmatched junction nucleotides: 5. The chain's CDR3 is CASSHTSGGYNEQFF. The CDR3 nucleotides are TGTGCCAGCAGCCACACTAGCGGGGGATACAATGAGCAGTTCTTC.

The CDR3 region has the DNA TGTGCCAGCAGCCCCGGGACTAGCGGGGGGCCGTTAGATACGCAGTATTTT. Translation gives CASSPGTSGGPLDTQYF. This rearrangement joins TRBV9 to TRBJ2-3; 15 nucleotides line up with TRBD2. V shed 4 bases, J shed 5 bases, and the junction held 8 bases outside the gene matches. Per the germline V gene, CDR1 is SGDLS and CDR2 is YYNGEE. This CDR3 spans 17 amino acids.

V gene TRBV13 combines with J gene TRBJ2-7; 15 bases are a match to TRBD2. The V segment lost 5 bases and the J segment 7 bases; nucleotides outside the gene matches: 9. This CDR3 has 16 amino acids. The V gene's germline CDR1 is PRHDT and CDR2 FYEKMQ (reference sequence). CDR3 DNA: TGTGCCAGCAGCCACGGACTAGCGGGGGGGTTCCTAGAGCAGTACTTC. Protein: CASSHGLAGGFLEQYF.

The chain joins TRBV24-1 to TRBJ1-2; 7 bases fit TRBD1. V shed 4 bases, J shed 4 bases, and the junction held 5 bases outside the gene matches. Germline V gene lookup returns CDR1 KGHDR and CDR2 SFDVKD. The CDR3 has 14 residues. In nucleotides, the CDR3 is TGTGCCACCAGTGAGGGACAGTACTCCTATGGCTACACCTTC. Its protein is CATSEGQYSYGYTF.